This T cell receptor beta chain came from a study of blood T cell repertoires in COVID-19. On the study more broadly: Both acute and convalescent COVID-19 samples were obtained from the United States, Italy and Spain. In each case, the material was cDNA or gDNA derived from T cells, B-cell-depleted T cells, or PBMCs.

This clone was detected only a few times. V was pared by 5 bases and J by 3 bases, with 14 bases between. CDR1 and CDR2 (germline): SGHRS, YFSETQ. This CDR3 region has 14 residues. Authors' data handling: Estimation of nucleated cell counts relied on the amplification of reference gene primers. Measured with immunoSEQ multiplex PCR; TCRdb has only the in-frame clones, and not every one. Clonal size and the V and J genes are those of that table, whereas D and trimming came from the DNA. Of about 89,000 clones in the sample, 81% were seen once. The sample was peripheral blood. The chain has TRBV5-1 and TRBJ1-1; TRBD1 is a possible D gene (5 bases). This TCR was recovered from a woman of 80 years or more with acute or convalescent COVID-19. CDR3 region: CASRAQGAYTEAFF. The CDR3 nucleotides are TGCGCCAGCAGAGCCCAAGGGGCCTACACTGAAGCTTTCTTT.